The 11 T cell receptor beta chains given below trace back to one sample, sequenced in a study of blood T cells in healthy people across ages. A second 7 to 11 cycle PCR used barcoded and J-beta primers. TCRdb re-called the 5' RACE reads through MiXCR, storing one row per CDR3 protein. Counted here are about 670,000 distinct CDR3 sequences, 40% to 45% occurring once; the ten biggest clones make up 25% to 35%. Sequencing was performed on blood. Source of these receptors: a man at least 80 years old in good health.

At least ten counts were recorded for this clonotype. The chain combines TRBV29-1 with TRBJ2-1, with D hard to call. V lost 3 bases to trimming and J lost 7 bases, with 10 bases between them. Germline V gene data show CDR1 as SQVTM and CDR2 as ANQGSEA. This CDR3 has 12 amino acids. This CDR3 reads CSVDRGGNEQFF. Written as DNA, the CDR3 is TGCAGCGTTGACCGTGGTGGGAATGAGCAGTTCTTC.

This rearrangement joins TRBV18 to TRBJ1-2; D is perhaps TRBD1 (5 bases). V was pared by 3 bases and J by 1 base, with 12 bases between. This CDR3 contains 15 residues. CDR1 KGHSH and CDR2 LQKENI come from the germline V gene. The CDR3 sequence is CASSPKGESNYGYTF. CDR3 sequence (DNA): TGTGCCAGCTCACCGAAAGGGGAGAGTAACTATGGCTACACCTTC.

The gene calls are TRBV6-2 or TRBV6-3 and TRBJ2-1, with 12 bases fitting TRBD2. This CDR3 is built from 17 residues. Trimming removed 0 bases from V and 7 bases from J; junction bases left unmatched: 7. Germline CDR1 is MNHEY and CDR2 is SVGEGT. The CDR3 sequence: CASSYSGLAGPGNEQFF. The CDR3 bases are TGTGCCAGCAGTTACTCCGGACTAGCGGGGCCGGGGAATGAGCAGTTCTTC.

The rearrangement uses TRBV25-1 and TRBJ1-1; 9 bases agree with TRBD1. Germline trimming cut 7 bases from V and 2 bases from J; bases unmatched to any gene: 8. Looked up from germline, CDR1 is MGHDK and CDR2 is SYGVNS. The CDR3 runs 15 residues. The CDR3, as DNA: TGTGCCAGCACCCCGGGACAGGGAAGAAACACTGAAGCTTTCTTT. It yields the protein CASTPGQGRNTEAFF.

This clonotype was recorded a few times. This chain connects TRBV28 to TRBJ1-2; TRBD1 aligns across 8 bases. Germline CDR1 is MDHEN and CDR2 is SYDVKM. The V gene end was trimmed by 7 bases and the J gene end by 4 bases; junction bases not matched to a gene: 8. This CDR3 contains 14 residues. The CDR3 bases are TGTGCCAGCACACTGCGACAGGGGTTCTATGGCTACACCTTC. It specifies CASTLRQGFYGYTF.

This rearrangement joins TRBV7-2 to TRBJ2-7, with no clear D. Trimming pared 5 bases from V and 6 bases from J, leaving 17 bases between. This CDR3 spans 14 amino acids. Germline V lookup: CDR1 SGHTA, CDR2 FQGNSA. The CDR3 is CASSPTFTVTEQYF. Here the CDR3 DNA reads TGTGCCAGCAGCCCGACCTTTACAGTGACCGAGCAGTACTTC.

The chain carries TRBV10-1 and TRBJ2-7; D unresolved. Trimming pared 3 bases from V and 2 bases from J, leaving 2 bases between. The germline V gene encodes CDR1 WNHNN and CDR2 SYGVQD (reference sequence). CDR3 size: 11 residues. The CDR3: CASSDAYEQYF. The CDR3 DNA sequence: TGCGCCAGCAGTGATGCCTACGAGCAGTACTTC.

This clonotype was counted a few times. V gene TRBV24-1 combines with J gene TRBJ2-2; D is ambiguous. The V end lost 0 bases, the J end lost 1 base, and 8 bases lay between the germline ends. The CDR3 contains 16 residues. The germline CDR1 and CDR2 sequences are KGHDR and SFDVKD. CDR3 bases: TGTGCCACCAGTGATTTGTCCTGGGGGAACACCGGGGAGCTGTTTTTT. Translated, it gives CATSDLSWGNTGELFF.

CDR3: CASKNQASGSRTGELFF. The CDR3 nucleotides are TGTGCCAGTAAGAACCAGGCTAGCGGGAGTCGGACCGGGGAGCTGTTTTTT. The chain is built from TRBV19 and TRBJ2-2; 10 bases align to TRBD2. Germline V gene lookup returns CDR1 LNHDA and CDR2 SQIVND (reference sequence). J lost 5 bases, V lost 7 bases, and 13 bases had no gene match. The CDR3 spans 17 residues. Full variable domain (missing parts from reference TRBV19 and TRBJ2-2): DGGITQSPKYLFRKEGQNVTLSCEQNLNHDAMYWYRQDPGQGLRLIYYSQIVNDFQKGDIAEGYSVSREKKESFPLTVTSAQKNPTAFYLCASKNQASGSRTGELFFGEGSRLTVL.

This clonotype was seen repeatedly, ten times or more. The chain has TRBV11-3 and TRBJ2-6, with TRBD2 identical over 7 bases. Germline V gives CDR1 SGHNT, CDR2 YENEEA. The CDR3 runs to 19 residues. With V trimmed by 2 bases and J by 1 base, 11 bases remained unmatched. The CDR3 DNA follows: TGTGCCAGCAGCTTAACGGGGGGTCCAGACGAATCTGGGGCCAACGTCCTGACTTTC. Protein sequence: CASSLTGGPDESGANVLTF.

Comments on this clonotype: A much larger clone lies a single base off, so this may be a read error. This sequence joins TRBV7-2 and TRBJ2-7; 11 bases match TRBD1. This CDR3 has 16 residues. Trimming cost V 0 bases and J 5 bases; bases outside gene matches: 6. CDR1 is SGHTA and CDR2 is FQGNSA in the germline V gene. In nucleotides, the CDR3 is TGTGCCAGCAGCTTAGCGGCTGGGACAGGGGGGGACGAGCAGTACTTC. Translation gives CASSLAAGTGGDEQYF.